This T cell receptor beta chain was retrieved from a study of regulatory T cells in long-lasting Graves disease. Notes on the study in general: Small sample size may have lowered accuracy.

iRepertoire HTBI primers and Arm-PCR of CDR3 regions built TCR beta libraries. One entry per CDR3 protein, called by TCRdb with MiXCR from the multiplex PCR reads. This sample has approximately 490,000 distinct CDR3 sequences, with 15% to 20% found just once. The time point denotes: newly diagnosed GD, antithyroid drugs for less than 3 months. The TCR library was made from RNA extracted from PBMCs. Of note for this clonotype: As yet, its antigen is unknown.

These data were also filed under a second study, of T cells in Graves' hyperthyroidism and ophthalmopathy.

The source material was peripheral blood mononuclear cells (PBMCs), sampled at new diagnosis, from a patient treated with antithyroid drugs. This receptor was taken from a man aged 35-49 years with Graves disease.

CDR3 residues: CAWSVSRVGFRNIQYF. The CDR3 region has the DNA TGTGCCTGGAGTGTTTCCAGGGTGGGTTTCCGAAACATTCAGTACTTC. The chain links TRBV30 to TRBJ2-4; tentatively, D is TRBD1 (5 bases). In germline, CDR1 is GTSNPN, CDR2 SVGIG (reference sequence). The ends were cut back, 0 bases at V and 6 bases at J, with 18 bases in the middle. The CDR3 covers 16 residues.